Shown below are 28 T cell receptor beta chains from a single sample sequenced in a study of Graves' ophthalmopathy and Graves' hyperthyroidism. For repertoire sequencing, the TCR beta CDR3 regions were amplified from RNA transcripts. An opening RT-PCR round employed HTBI primers and preceded a second-round multiplex PCR. TCRdb independently ran MiXCR on the multiplex PCR reads; one entry per CDR3 protein. The sample lists about 240,000 distinct CDR3 sequences; around 45% were seen once. Sequences were obtained from peripheral blood. All receptors derive from an adult man with Graves' ophthalmopathy.

This chain links TRBV7-8 with TRBJ2-1; 14 nucleotides match TRBD2. This CDR3 has 15 residues. Trimming removed 4 bases from V and 8 bases from J; junction bases left unmatched: 4. Germline V gene data show CDR1 as SGHVS and CDR2 as FQNEAQ. The DNA for the CDR3 is TGTGCCAGCAGCTCGGGACTAGCGGGAGACTATGAGCAGTTCTTC. Protein: CASSSGLAGDYEQFF. The entire variable domain, with the rest obtained from reference TRBV7-8 and TRBJ2-1, is as follows: GAGVSQSPRYKVAKRGQDVALRCDPISGHVSLFWYQQALGQGPEFLTYFQNEAQLDKSGLPSDRFFAERPEGSVSTLKIQRTQQEDSAVYLCASSSGLAGDYEQFFGPGTRLTVL.

The V call is TRBV12-3 or TRBV12-4, the J call TRBJ1-4; unclear D gene. V lost 1 base, J lost 7 bases, and 13 bases lay in between. The CDR3 is 15 amino acids. Written as DNA, the CDR3 is TGTGCCAGCAGTTTAGAAGGGCTCTCTTCTGAAAAACTGTTTTTT. Amino acids: CASSLEGLSSEKLFF.

The chain joins TRBV9 to TRBJ1-5; possible D gene TRBD1, 6 bases. The germline gives CDR1 SGDLS, CDR2 YYNGEE. With 4 bases removed from V and 6 bases from J, the gap between germline ends came to 14 bases. This CDR3 spans 14 amino acids. In nucleotides, the CDR3 is TGTGCCAGCAGCCAAGGGGGGGCAGGTCAGCCCCAGCATTTT. Translated: CASSQGGAGQPQHF.

The chain combines TRBV12-3 or TRBV12-4 with TRBJ1-2, with TRBD1 matching over 7 bases. After removal of 5 bases from V and 2 bases from J, the junction contained 8 bases not matched to a gene. CDR3 length: 15 amino acids. The CDR3 DNA follows: TGTGCCAGCAGTCAAACCTCGACAGGGAACTATGGCTACACCTTC. This codes for CASSQTSTGNYGYTF.

CDR3 in DNA: TGTGCCAGCAGGGGGGCGGGACAGAATTATGGCTACACCTTC. This translates into CASRGAGQNYGYTF. The V gene is TRBV12-3 or TRBV12-4, the J gene TRBJ1-2; 7 bases fit TRBD1. The junction had 9 bases not matched to a gene; V was cut back by 6 bases and J by 5 bases. This CDR3 has 14 residues.

The chain couples TRBV2 to TRBJ2-3; either TRBD1 or TRBD2 may fit D (6 bases each). Germline V gene sequence: CDR1 SNHLY, CDR2 FYNNEI. There are 12 residues in the CDR3. Deletions cut 8 bases from V and 5 bases from J, with 11 bases between. As DNA, the CDR3 is TGTGCCAGCTCTGGGGGGCTAGATACGCAGTATTTT. Its translation: CASSGGLDTQYF.

This clonotype has just a few counts. The rearrangement links TRBV15 to TRBJ2-7, with D hard to call. Looked up from germline, CDR1 is LNHNV and CDR2 is YYDKDF (reference sequence). This CDR3 has 15 amino acids. Trimming stripped 0 bases from V and 0 bases from J, with 9 bases between. CDR3 region: CATSRDSGLSYEQYF. The CDR3 coding sequence is TGTGCCACCAGCAGAGACTCAGGCCTCTCCTACGAGCAGTACTTC.

This clonotype was seen more than once but under ten times. The chain carries TRBV5-1 and TRBJ1-1; D remains ambiguous. There are 13 residues in the CDR3. V dropped 5 bases and J dropped 4 bases, with 12 bases sitting between them. Per the germline V gene, CDR1 is SGHRS and CDR2 is YFSETQ. The CDR3 spells CASRSPDRTEAFF. CDR3 in DNA: TGCGCCAGCAGGTCCCCGGACCGCACTGAAGCTTTCTTT.

The V and J genes are TRBV19 and TRBJ1-2, with D maybe TRBD1 (5 bases). This CDR3 contains 16 residues. Trimming stripped 7 bases from V and 4 bases from J, with 22 bases between. Germline CDR1 LNHDA, CDR2 SQIVND (reference sequence). The CDR3 sequence: CASTPTVTEGFYGYTF. In DNA, the CDR3 is TGTGCCAGTACCCCGACAGTTACCGAGGGGTTCTATGGCTACACCTTC.

This clonotype appeared once. The chain is built from TRBV12-3 or TRBV12-4 and TRBJ2-2; the D gene is possibly TRBD2 (7 bases). This CDR3 region has 12 residues. Trimming removed 5 bases from V and 9 bases from J, with 10 bases in between. The CDR3: CASSPGGRELFF. The CDR3 region has the DNA TGTGCCAGCAGTCCGGGGGGCCGGGAGCTGTTTTTT.

The rearrangement joins TRBV5-6 to TRBJ2-5; D remains unclear. Trimming removed 4 bases from V and 1 base from J, with 17 bases in between. The CDR3 consists of 16 residues. Germline CDR1 and CDR2: SGHDT and YYEEEE. The CDR3 DNA reads TGTGCCAGCAGCCCCCCCAGTTGGCAAGTCCAAGAGACCCAGTACTTC. Translating it yields CASSPPSWQVQETQYF.

CDR3 sequence (DNA): TGCGCCAGCAAGAAGCGGGAGGGGGGAGAGACCCAGTACTTC. It codes for CASKKREGGETQYF. The chain combines TRBV10-2 with TRBJ2-5, with 10 bases matching TRBD2. CDR1 and CDR2 from the germline V gene are WSHSY and SAAADI. V was clipped by 7 bases and J by 4 bases; unmatched bases: 6. This CDR3 contains 14 residues.

The rearrangement links TRBV5-6 to TRBJ1-1, with D maybe TRBD1 (6 bases). Trimming took off 4 bases at V and 0 bases at J, with 13 bases between the two ends. The CDR3 spans 15 residues. Looked up from germline, CDR1 is SGHDT and CDR2 is YYEEEE. The CDR3 loop reads CASSPEQGLNTEAFF. CDR3 nucleotides: TGTGCCAGCAGCCCGGAACAGGGACTGAACACTGAAGCTTTCTTT.

In this sample, this clonotype turned up a few times. The chain carries TRBV5-1 and TRBJ1-1; D remains ambiguous. The germline CDR1 and CDR2 sequences are SGHRS and YFSETQ. V was pared by 2 bases and J by 3 bases, with 11 bases between. This CDR3 has 14 amino acids. CDR3 protein: CASSLHRPDTEAFF. CDR3 DNA: TGCGCCAGCAGCTTACATCGACCGGACACTGAAGCTTTCTTT.

The CDR3 coding sequence is TGTGCCAGCAGCCTGGGACTTCTTAACACCGGGGAGCTGTTTTTT. As protein: CASSLGLLNTGELFF. J is TRBJ2-2 and V is TRBV7-3; D might be TRBD2 (6 bases). This CDR3 has 15 amino acids. With 5 bases removed from V and 2 bases from J, the gap between germline ends came to 12 bases. Germline CDR1 SGHTA, CDR2 FQGTGA.

This clonotype showed up many times. The gene calls are TRBV24-1 and TRBJ1-2, with 9 bases matching TRBD1. V gave up 10 bases and J gave up 2 bases; unmatched junction bases: 7. In germline, CDR1 is KGHDR, CDR2 SFDVKD. This CDR3 has 14 residues. CDR3 DNA: TGTGCCACTGCTTCCGGGACAGGGAACTATGGCTACACCTTC. It codes for CATASGTGNYGYTF.

Remarks on this clonotype: Sequence at one end of the junction differs from germline and may be a read error. The chain employs TRBV2 and TRBJ2-7; 14 bases are shared with TRBD2. From germline, CDR1 is SNHLY and CDR2 FYNNEI. CDR3 size: 16 residues. This CDR3 reads CASSSFGTSGGYEQYF. The DNA of the CDR3 is TGTGCCAGCAGTTCATTCGGGACTAGCGGGGGTTACGAGCAGTACTTT.

This chain uses TRBV25-1 with TRBJ2-3; a weak D match, TRBD2 (5 bases). Germline CDR1 reads MGHDK; CDR2 reads SYGVNS. Trimming took 5 bases from V and 2 from J, leaving 8 bases between them. The CDR3 contains 13 residues. The CDR3 DNA follows: TGTGCCAGCAGTCGGGGTTCCACAGATACGCAGTATTTT. As protein: CASSRGSTDTQYF.

Comment on this clonotype: The junction shows a germline mismatch at one end, possibly a read error. This chain joins TRBV5-8 and TRBJ1-1; D possibly corresponds to TRBD1 (5 bases). Germline values: CDR1 SGHTS, CDR2 YDEGEE. This CDR3 is built from 15 residues. CDR3 nucleotides: TGCGCCAGCAGCTTGTCGGGGGAGATGAACACTGAAGCTTTCTTT. This codes for CASSLSGEMNTEAFF.

The rearrangement joins TRBV29-1 to TRBJ1-2, with TRBD1 as a possible D gene (6 bases). Between the trimmed V and J ends, which lost 1 base and 0 bases, there was a span of 9 bases. The CDR3 has 14 residues. Germline CDR1 SQVTM, CDR2 ANQGSEA. In DNA form, the CDR3 reads TGCAGCGTTGAAGGGACAGATTCTAACTATGGCTACACCTTC. It translates to CSVEGTDSNYGYTF.

By share, this clonotype counts as large. The rearrangement uses TRBV7-2 and TRBJ1-1, with unresolved D. The germline CDR1 and CDR2 sequences are SGHTA and FQGNSA. The V gene lost 3 bases and the J gene lost 1 base, with 6 bases spanning the gap. This CDR3 is 13 amino acids long. CDR3 sequence: CASSLTTNTEAFF. The CDR3 DNA sequence: TGTGCCAGCAGCTTGACAACGAACACTGAAGCTTTCTTT.

The chain employs TRBV7-2 and TRBJ1-2, with D possibly being TRBD1 (5 bases). The CDR3 is made up of 15 amino acids. In germline, CDR1 is SGHTA, CDR2 FQGNSA. The V gene lost 2 bases and the J gene lost 3 bases, with 13 bases spanning the gap. The CDR3 loop reads CASSLPQRGDYGYTF. In nucleotides, the CDR3 is TGTGCCAGCAGCTTACCCCAAAGAGGGGACTATGGCTACACCTTC.

This clonotype came up a few times. The V and J genes are TRBV19 and TRBJ1-6; 7 bases map to TRBD1. The V gene end was trimmed by 7 bases and the J gene end by 9 bases; junction bases not matched to a gene: 15. Germline loops: CDR1 LNHDA, CDR2 SQIVND (reference sequence). The length of the CDR3 is 16 residues. The CDR3 loop reads CASNRLPGQSLSPLHF. The CDR3, as DNA: TGTGCCAGTAACAGACTTCCGGGACAGAGCCTTTCACCCCTCCACTTT.

This chain links TRBV7-2 with TRBJ1-4; TRBD1 aligns across 7 bases. This CDR3 has 15 residues. Germline V CDR1 and CDR2: SGHTA, FQGNSA. V was clipped by 2 bases and J by 8 bases; unmatched bases: 8. The CDR3 bases are TGTGCCAGCAGCTTATACAGGGGTCGGCGGGAAAAACTGTTTTTT. It codes for CASSLYRGRREKLFF.

This clonotype occurred many times. The chain is built from TRBV15 and TRBJ1-1; unclear D gene. The CDR3 has 14 residues. V shed 5 bases and J shed 7 bases, with 17 bases lying between them. Germline assignment: CDR1 LNHNV and CDR2 YYDKDF (reference sequence). This CDR3 is CATSAVLESIEAFF. In DNA, the CDR3 is TGTGCCACCAGCGCAGTCCTTGAGAGTATTGAAGCTTTCTTT.

This clonotype was found a few times. CDR3 sequence: CASRGLLGVPAETQYF. CDR3 nucleotides: TGTGCCAGCAGGGGGTTGCTTGGTGTCCCTGCAGAGACCCAGTACTTC. The chain carries TRBV2 and TRBJ2-5; D is undetermined. Germline assignment: CDR1 SNHLY and CDR2 FYNNEI. V was clipped by 6 bases and J by 4 bases, with 21 bases between them. The CDR3 contains 16 residues. The complete variable domain, with remaining parts taken from reference TRBV2 and TRBJ2-5, reads EPEVTQTPSHQVTQMGQEVILRCVPISNHLYFYWYRQILGQKVEFLVSFYNNEISEKSEIFDDQFSVERPDGSNFTLKIRSTKLEDSAMYFCASRGLLGVPAETQYFGPGTRLLVL.

The chain joins TRBV9 to TRBJ2-5; D gene ambiguous. The CDR3 runs to 13 residues. V dropped 1 base and J dropped 5 bases, with 9 bases sitting between them. CDR1 is SGDLS, CDR2 YYNGEE, per germline. The CDR3: CASSVSSEETQYF. For the CDR3, the DNA is TGTGCCAGCAGCGTATCCTCCGAGGAGACCCAGTACTTC.

This clonotype was seen once. This chain joins TRBV11-1 and TRBJ2-7; possibly TRBD1 for D (5 bases). The CDR3 is 14 residues long. CDR1 is SGHAT and CDR2 is FQDESV in the germline V gene (reference sequence). The V gene lost 8 bases and the J gene lost 5 bases, with 19 bases spanning the gap. The CDR3 here is CASSRGGAFHEQYF. The CDR3 coding sequence is TGTGCCAGCTCAAGGGGTGGGGCCTTCCACGAGCAGTACTTC. The full variable domain, its missing parts supplied by reference TRBV11-1 and TRBJ2-7, is EAEVAQSPRYKITEKSQAVAFWCDPISGHATLYWYRQILGQGPELLVQFQDESVVDDSQLPKDRFSAERLKGVDSTLKIQPAELGDSAMYLCASSRGGAFHEQYFGPGTRLTVT.